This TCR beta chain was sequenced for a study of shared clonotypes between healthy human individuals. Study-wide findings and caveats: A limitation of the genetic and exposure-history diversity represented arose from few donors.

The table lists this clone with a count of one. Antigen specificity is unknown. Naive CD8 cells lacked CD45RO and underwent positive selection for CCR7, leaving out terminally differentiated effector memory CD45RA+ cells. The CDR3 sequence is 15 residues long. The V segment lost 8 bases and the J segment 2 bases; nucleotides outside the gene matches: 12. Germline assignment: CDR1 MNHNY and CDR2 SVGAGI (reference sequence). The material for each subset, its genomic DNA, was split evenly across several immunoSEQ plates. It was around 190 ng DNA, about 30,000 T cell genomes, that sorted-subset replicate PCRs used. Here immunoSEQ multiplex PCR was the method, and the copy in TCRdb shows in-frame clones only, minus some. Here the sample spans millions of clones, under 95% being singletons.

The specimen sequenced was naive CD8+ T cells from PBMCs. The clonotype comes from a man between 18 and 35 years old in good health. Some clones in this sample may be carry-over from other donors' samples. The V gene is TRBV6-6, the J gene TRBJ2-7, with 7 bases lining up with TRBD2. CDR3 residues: CASSGVSGETYEQYF. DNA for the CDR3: TGTGCCAGCTCAGGCGTGAGCGGGGAGACCTACGAGCAGTACTTC.